This entry concerns a single TCR beta chain. V lost 6 bases, J lost 10 bases, and 7 bases stayed unmatched. The germline V gene encodes CDR1 MNHEY and CDR2 SMNVEV (reference sequence). The CDR3 consists of 13 residues. The table came from immunoSEQ multiplex PCR; TCRdb's copy has only in-frame clones and leaves some out. The top ten clones hold roughly 1.1% of a sample with about 54,000 clones, about 91% of them seen once. This sample was taken from a study of T cell changes during pregnancy in multiple sclerosis. The sequenced sample was peripheral blood, obtained after pregnancy. This sequence was found in a female donor in good health, enrolled as a control in a pregnancy study. This rearrangement joins TRBV27 to TRBJ2-1; 9 nucleotides agree with TRBD1. The CDR3 loop is CASSRTGAWEQFF. The CDR3, as DNA: TGTGCCAGCAGCCGGACAGGGGCTTGGGAGCAGTTCTTC.